This TCR beta chain came from a study of identical twins. Template switching supplied a universal primer site; unique molecular identifiers were carried on the cDNA. TCRdb re-derived calls from the 5' RACE reads in MiXCR, one entry per CDR3 protein. The sample holds around 1.7 million distinct CDR3 sequences; roughly a third are singletons and the top ten take around 0.25%. There are 13 residues in the CDR3. Germline loops: CDR1 SGHRS, CDR2 YFSETQ. V was clipped by 7 bases and J by 8 bases; unmatched bases: 6. Study observations and caveats: Fewer insertions characterized abundant cord blood beta clonotypes, whereas memory repertoires showed none.

This clonotype was counted a few times. Antigen specificity is unknown. Source material: cord blood. The chain employs TRBV5-1 and TRBJ2-1; 10 bases are a match to TRBD2. This receptor was taken from a newborn girl in good health. The chain's CDR3 is CASGTSELHEQFF. The CDR3 coding sequence is TGCGCCAGCGGGACTAGCGAGCTGCATGAGCAGTTCTTC.